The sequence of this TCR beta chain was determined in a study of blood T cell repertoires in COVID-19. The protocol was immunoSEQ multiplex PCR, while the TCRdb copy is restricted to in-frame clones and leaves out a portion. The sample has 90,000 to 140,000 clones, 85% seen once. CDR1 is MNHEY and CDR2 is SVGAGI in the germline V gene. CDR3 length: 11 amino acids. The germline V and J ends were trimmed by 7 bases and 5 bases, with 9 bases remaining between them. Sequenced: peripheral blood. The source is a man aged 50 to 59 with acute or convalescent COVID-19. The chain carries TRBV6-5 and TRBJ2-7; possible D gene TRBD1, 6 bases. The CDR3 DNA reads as TGTGCCAGCACTAACAGGGACGAGCAGTACTTC. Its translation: CASTNRDEQYF.